The rows below give T cell receptor beta chains drawn from one sample of a study of T cells in Graves' hyperthyroidism and ophthalmopathy. TCRdb processed the multiplex PCR reads anew with MiXCR; each CDR3 protein has one entry. Of 340,000 or so distinct CDR3 sequences listed, 15% to 20% are singletons. Sample: blood. The receptors were gathered from a woman between 45 and 60 years old with Graves' hyperthyroidism. CDR3s include the opening cysteine and the closing phenylalanine or tryptophan. The D gene is left open where the match is weak. Expanded clones get a size class; other rows say once, few or many, or leave the size out.

v_gene: TRBV12-3/TRBV12-4; d_gene: -; abundance: -; j_gene: TRBJ1-3; CDR3aa: CASSPSGRRNTIYF; CDR3nt: TGTGCCAGCAGCCCCAGCGGCCGTCGGAACACCATATATTTT
v_gene: TRBV6-1; d_gene: -; abundance: many; j_gene: TRBJ1-2; CDR3aa: CASSEIWDGYTF; CDR3nt: TGTGCCAGCAGTGAAATTTGGGATGGCTACACCTTC
v_gene: TRBV30; d_gene: -; abundance: -; j_gene: TRBJ2-1; CDR3aa: CAWSVGIGHNEQFF; CDR3nt: TGTGCCTGGAGTGTAGGCATCGGCCACAATGAGCAGTTCTTC
v_gene: TRBV19; d_gene: -; abundance: -; j_gene: TRBJ1-4; CDR3aa: CASSKQATNEKLFF; CDR3nt: TGTGCCAGTAGTAAACAAGCAACTAATGAAAAACTGTTTTTT
v_gene: TRBV13; d_gene: -; abundance: many; j_gene: TRBJ1-2; CDR3aa: CASSLAGGAGISYTF; CDR3nt: TGTGCCAGCAGCTTAGCCGGGGGCGCCGGGATAAGCTACACCTTC
v_gene: TRBV20-1; d_gene: TRBD2; abundance: many; j_gene: TRBJ2-5; CDR3aa: CSAGGASGSAQYF; CDR3nt: TGCAGTGCGGGGGGGGCTAGCGGGAGCGCCCAGTACTTC
v_gene: TRBV20-1; d_gene: TRBD2; abundance: -; j_gene: TRBJ2-1; CDR3aa: CSAMPGLAGENEQFF; CDR3nt: TGCAGTGCTATGCCGGGGCTAGCGGGAGAGAATGAGCAGTTCTTC
v_gene: TRBV2; d_gene: -; abundance: -; j_gene: TRBJ1-5; CDR3aa: CASSVSGNNQPQHF; CDR3nt: TGTGCCAGCAGTGTAAGTGGGAATAATCAGCCCCAGCATTTT
v_gene: TRBV6-1; d_gene: TRBD1; abundance: few; j_gene: TRBJ2-3; CDR3aa: CASSFKDRLFSDTQYF; CDR3nt: TGTGCCAGCAGTTTCAAGGACAGGCTATTTTCCGATACGCAGTATTTT
v_gene: TRBV15; d_gene: TRBD2; abundance: -; j_gene: TRBJ2-1; CDR3aa: CATSRDKGGRAPNEQFF; CDR3nt: TGTGCCACCAGCAGAGATAAAGGCGGGAGGGCCCCCAATGAGCAGTTCTTC
v_gene: TRBV6-1; d_gene: -; abundance: -; j_gene: TRBJ1-5; CDR3aa: CASGRNSNQPQHF; CDR3nt: TGTGCCAGCGGACGAAATAGCAATCAGCCCCAGCATTTT
v_gene: TRBV7-9; d_gene: -; abundance: many; j_gene: TRBJ2-2; CDR3aa: CASKYVPANTGELFF; CDR3nt: TGTGCCAGCAAATACGTCCCCGCGAACACCGGGGAGCTGTTTTTT
v_gene: TRBV5-1; d_gene: -; abundance: -; j_gene: TRBJ1-4; CDR3aa: CASSSGRLGEKLFF; CDR3nt: TGCGCCAGCAGCTCCGGGCGGTTGGGTGAAAAACTGTTTTTT
v_gene: TRBV5-1; d_gene: TRBD1; abundance: few; j_gene: TRBJ2-3; CDR3aa: CASSSLIDRGRSDTQYF; CDR3nt: TGCGCCAGCAGCTCCCTTATTGACAGGGGGCGGTCAGATACGCAGTATTTT
v_gene: TRBV9; d_gene: TRBD2; abundance: few; j_gene: TRBJ2-3; CDR3aa: CASSATSGSVTDTQYF; CDR3nt: TGTGCCAGCAGCGCGACTAGCGGGAGTGTAACAGATACGCAGTATTTT
v_gene: TRBV2; d_gene: -; abundance: many; j_gene: TRBJ2-1; CDR3aa: CASRDRNYNEQFF; CDR3nt: TGTGCCAGCAGGGACAGAAATTACAATGAGCAGTTCTTC
v_gene: TRBV27; d_gene: -; abundance: few; j_gene: TRBJ2-1; CDR3aa: CASSFLGSANEQFF; CDR3nt: TGTGCCAGCAGTTTCCTCGGGAGTGCCAATGAGCAGTTCTTC
v_gene: TRBV6-2/TRBV6-3; d_gene: -; abundance: -; j_gene: TRBJ2-2; CDR3aa: CASSAPNTGELFF; CDR3nt: TGTGCCAGCAGTGCCCCGAACACCGGGGAGCTGTTTTTT
v_gene: TRBV20-1; d_gene: TRBD1; abundance: many; j_gene: TRBJ1-5; CDR3aa: CSASAGTGYNQPQHF; CDR3nt: TGCAGTGCTAGTGCCGGGACAGGGTACAATCAGCCCCAGCATTTT
v_gene: TRBV14; d_gene: -; abundance: -; j_gene: TRBJ2-1; CDR3aa: CASSQGWVWGYNEQFF; CDR3nt: TGTGCCAGCAGCCAAGGATGGGTCTGGGGCTACAATGAGCAGTTCTTC
v_gene: TRBV10-3; d_gene: -; abundance: few; j_gene: TRBJ2-3; CDR3aa: CAISVGQGTDTQYF; CDR3nt: TGTGCCATCAGCGTCGGTCAGGGCACAGATACGCAGTATTTT
v_gene: TRBV6-1; d_gene: TRBD2; abundance: few; j_gene: TRBJ2-5; CDR3aa: CASSRRLAGLQETQYF; CDR3nt: TGTGCCAGCAGCCGGAGACTAGCGGGCTTACAAGAGACCCAGTACTTC
v_gene: TRBV2; d_gene: -; abundance: many; j_gene: TRBJ2-1; CDR3aa: CASRDLAYNEQFF; CDR3nt: TGTGCCAGCAGGGACTTAGCCTACAATGAGCAGTTCTTC
v_gene: TRBV2; d_gene: TRBD2; abundance: many; j_gene: TRBJ2-3; CDR3aa: CASMRAGGTDTQYF; CDR3nt: TGTGCCAGCATGCGAGCGGGGGGCACAGATACGCAGTATTTT
v_gene: TRBV27; d_gene: -; abundance: -; j_gene: TRBJ2-5; CDR3aa: CASSLQSGFIETQYF; CDR3nt: TGTGCCAGCAGTCTCCAGTCGGGGTTTATAGAGACCCAGTACTTC
v_gene: TRBV19; d_gene: TRBD2; abundance: -; j_gene: TRBJ2-1; CDR3aa: CASSILSGRDQFF; CDR3nt: TGTGCCAGTAGTATATTGAGCGGGAGGGATCAGTTCTTC
v_gene: TRBV10-3; d_gene: -; abundance: -; j_gene: TRBJ1-1; CDR3aa: CAISESLGTGNTEAFF; CDR3nt: TGTGCCATCAGTGAGTCACTTGGGACGGGGAACACTGAAGCTTTCTTT
v_gene: TRBV20-1; d_gene: TRBD2; abundance: once; j_gene: TRBJ2-2; CDR3aa: CSATGLAGPTGELFF; CDR3nt: TGCAGTGCTACCGGACTAGCGGGTCCCACCGGGGAGCTGTTTTTT
v_gene: TRBV19; d_gene: -; abundance: -; j_gene: TRBJ2-5; CDR3aa: CASSGAGDARTQYF; CDR3nt: TGTGCCAGTAGTGGGGCAGGGGACGCTCGGACCCAGTACTTC
v_gene: TRBV11-2; d_gene: -; abundance: many; j_gene: TRBJ2-5; CDR3aa: CASSPPRRLDRETQYF; CDR3nt: TGTGCCAGCAGCCCCCCACGGCGGCTAGATAGGGAGACCCAGTACTTC